Listed below are T cell receptor beta chains from one sample, sequenced in a study of blood T cell repertoires in COVID-19. Repertoires were generated with immunoSEQ multiplex PCR, while TCRdb's copy carries only in-frame clones and drops some. This repertoire shows around 190,000 clones, under 90% found once; its top ten account for 5.5% to 7.5%. Source material: peripheral blood. The receptor source for this set is a human donor in a cohort sampled during active COVID-19. The CDR3 runs from the conserved cysteine through the conserved F or W. A D gene is named only where the DNA matches it firmly. Not every row has a clone size; where given, it reads once, few, many or a size class.

J gene | clone size | V gene | D gene | CDR3 protein | CDR3 DNA
TRBJ1-4 | once | TRBV6-1 | NA | CASSELVTNEKLFF | TGTGCCAGCAGTGAACTTGTTACTAATGAAAAACTGTTTTTT
TRBJ2-3 | NA | TRBV5-1 | NA | CASSLSQTSTDTQYF | TGCGCCAGCAGCTTAAGTCAAACTAGCACAGATACGCAGTATTTT
TRBJ1-1 | NA | TRBV9 | NA | CASSAQTDMNTEAFF | TGTGCCAGCAGCGCCCAAACAGACATGAACACTGAAGCTTTCTTT
TRBJ2-7 | NA | TRBV28 | NA | CASSLFGGAHYEQYF | TGTGCCAGCAGTTTATTTGGGGGGGCCCACTACGAGCAGTACTTC
TRBJ2-6 | once | TRBV13 | NA | CASSLVRAGANVLTF | TGTGCCAGCAGCTTAGTCAGGGCTGGGGCCAACGTCCTGACTTTC
TRBJ2-1 | NA | TRBV10-2 | TRBD2 | CASWGLAGGSSYNEQFF | TGCGCCAGCTGGGGACTAGCGGGGGGGAGCTCCTACAATGAGCAGTTCTTC
TRBJ1-2 | NA | TRBV3-1/TRBV3-2 | TRBD1 | CASSQETGVLGGYTF | TGTGCCAGCAGCCAAGAGACAGGGGTATTGGGTGGCTACACCTTC
TRBJ2-5 | NA | TRBV5-1 | NA | CASSFASRDVETQYF | TGCGCCAGCAGCTTCGCAAGCCGGGATGTGGAGACCCAGTACTTC
TRBJ1-1 | NA | TRBV2 | TRBD1 | CASRPTGGGNTEAFF | TGTGCCAGCAGGCCAACAGGGGGCGGGAACACTGAAGCTTTCTTT
TRBJ1-1 | NA | TRBV4-1 | TRBD1 | CASSEPGQGAATEAFF | TGCGCCAGCAGCGAACCGGGACAGGGGGCGGCCACTGAAGCTTTCTTT
TRBJ1-1 | NA | TRBV10-3 | NA | CAISESVQPNTEAFF | TGTGCCATCAGTGAGTCAGTACAGCCAAACACTGAAGCTTTCTTT
TRBJ1-2 | NA | TRBV10-2 | NA | CASSDVLVPNYGYTF | TGCGCCAGCAGTGACGTATTAGTACCTAACTATGGCTACACCTTC
TRBJ2-7 | NA | TRBV5-1 | NA | CASSLSLARYEQYF | TGCGCCAGCAGCTTATCCCTAGCCCGATACGAGCAGTACTTC
TRBJ1-4 | NA | TRBV2 | NA | CASSRERNEKLFF | TGTGCCAGCAGTCGCGAGAGGAATGAAAAACTGTTTTTT
TRBJ2-1 | NA | TRBV5-1 | NA | CASSSTRSFNEQFF | TGCGCCAGCAGCTCGACTCGAAGCTTCAATGAGCAGTTCTTC
TRBJ2-1 | NA | TRBV7-8 | NA | CASSPLGLGEQFF | TGTGCCAGCAGCCCACTAGGTCTCGGTGAGCAGTTCTTC
TRBJ2-2 | NA | TRBV12-3/TRBV12-4 | TRBD2 | CASMPGGVGELFF | TGTGCCAGCATGCCGGGGGGAGTCGGGGAGCTGTTTTTT
TRBJ1-2 | NA | TRBV21-1 | NA | CASSKARGTNYGYTF | TGTGCCAGCAGCAAAGCCCGGGGGACGAACTATGGCTACACCTTC
TRBJ2-6 | NA | TRBV5-1 | NA | CASSQGTGANVLTF | TGCGCCAGCAGCCAGGGGACCGGGGCCAACGTCCTGACTTTC
TRBJ1-1 | NA | TRBV18 | NA | CASSRQEGRGEAFF | TGTGCCAGCTCACGACAGGAGGGGAGGGGTGAAGCTTTCTTT
TRBJ2-3 | NA | TRBV9 | TRBD2 | CASSTTGGADTQYF | TGTGCCAGCAGCACCACGGGGGGGGCAGATACGCAGTATTTT
TRBJ2-7 | NA | TRBV5-1 | NA | CASSLGTGSITYEQYF | TGCGCCAGCAGCTTGGGGACGGGGTCCATTACCTACGAGCAGTACTTC
TRBJ2-2 | NA | TRBV19 | NA | CASSGSLVPNTGELFF | TGTGCCAGTAGTGGGAGTTTAGTGCCGAACACCGGGGAGCTGTTTTTT
TRBJ2-7 | NA | TRBV2 | TRBD1 | CASRSTQGIREQYF | TGTGCCAGCAGGAGTACACAGGGGATCCGCGAGCAGTACTTC
TRBJ1-2 | NA | TRBV10-3 | NA | CAISETGPSYGYTF | TGTGCCATCAGTGAGACAGGGCCTAGTTATGGCTACACCTTC
TRBJ2-7 | NA | TRBV5-6 | TRBD1 | CASSGGTGPSYEQYF | TGTGCCAGCAGCGGCGGGACAGGTCCCTCCTACGAGCAGTACTTC
TRBJ2-4 | NA | TRBV10-1 | TRBD1 | CARLPGQGSKIRASELDIQYF | TGCGCCAGGCTACCGGGACAGGGCAGCAAAATCCGAGCAAGCGAATTGGACATTCAGTACTTC
TRBJ1-2 | once | TRBV29-1 | NA | CSVRGGENYGYTF | TGCAGCGTTCGAGGGGGGGAGAACTATGGCTACACCTTC